This record concerns one T cell receptor (beta chain) sequence. Its antigen remains unidentified. This entry belongs to a study of vaccination and CD4 T cells after COVID-19. The overall study: PCR on nasal swabs identified SARS-CoV-2 in convalescent patients, of whom nine were mild and one severe. Two-dose vaccination with either BNT162b2 or mRNA-1273 was given to participants.

Treatment specified: approximately nine-day PBMC culture with coronavirus spike peptide pools or control peptides (ViraFEST assay). The Oncomine TCR Beta short-read assay sequenced DNA from cultured CD4+ T cells. TCRdb re-analysed the PCR reads in MiXCR, keeping a single row per CDR3 protein. This repertoire shows approximately 14,000 distinct CDR3 sequences, approximately 57% found once; its top ten account for approximately 7%. In germline, CDR1 is SNHLY, CDR2 FYNNEI. The CDR3 runs to 13 residues. V was pared by 6 bases and J by 5 bases, with 11 bases between. The sample was CD4+ T cells from blood, cultured in vitro. V usage is TRBV2 and J usage is TRBJ1-5; maybe TRBD1 (6 bases). The sequence was collected from a human donor who had recovered from COVID-19. The CDR3 DNA reads TGTGCCAGCAGGCGGGACACCGATCAGCCCCAGCATTTT. Its protein is CASRRDTDQPQHF.